This T cell receptor beta chain comes out of a study of beta chain features in type 1 diabetes. One heparinised draw, averaging about 0.11 L, was taken per donor. Staining for CD45RO/CCR7/CD25/CD127/CD95/CD27 allowed sorting of CD4+ naive, central memory, regulatory and stem cell-like memory cells. The investigators reverse transcribed all of the isolated RNA, so they sequenced expressed TCRB transcripts. The data were produced by immunoSEQ multiplex PCR, yet TCRdb's version contains in-frame clones alone and is incomplete. The data show under 550,000 clones, with about 10% seen just once and more than 0.045% held by the top ten. Study-wide results and caveats: Any HLA-type effect on TCRB rearrangement remained unresolved here.

The ends were cut back, 6 bases at V and 8 bases at J, with 15 bases in the middle. Germline CDR1 is SGHRS and CDR2 is YFSETQ. The CDR3 is 13 amino acids. This clone came up a few times. Antigen specificity is unknown. This TCR came from a woman younger than 30 in good health. The chain is built from TRBV5-1 and TRBJ2-1; D might be TRBD1 (5 bases). Material for sequencing was naive CD4+ T cells from blood. CDR3: CASKASGWDEQFF. The DNA for the CDR3 is TGCGCCAGCAAGGCATCAGGGTGGGATGAGCAGTTCTTC.